This TCR beta chain originates from a study of immune cell composition in non-small cell lung cancer. Across the whole study: Tumours were mainly lung adenocarcinoma or squamous cell carcinoma.

Repertoires were generated with immunoSEQ multiplex PCR, while TCRdb's copy carries only in-frame clones and drops some. The table lists about 5,900 clones, about 90% of them singletons, with approximately 6% in the top ten. Normal lung was sampled as far from the tumour as possible, at least 3 cm. Germline lookup yields CDR1 GTSNPN and CDR2 SVGIG (reference sequence). The CDR3 length is 19 residues. V lost 2 bases and J lost 6; bases outside the gene matches: 20. This clone was observed a few times. The sample consisted of non-adjacent lung tissue. The receptor was derived from a human donor with non-small cell lung cancer. This chain uses TRBV30 with TRBJ2-3; TRBD2 matches at 10 bases. The CDR3 DNA reads as TGTGCCTGGAGTATAAAGTCTAGCGGGAGAGAAAAGCCAGGGGATACGCAGTATTTT. This sequence encodes CAWSIKSSGREKPGDTQYF.